The T cell receptor (beta chain) described here comes from a study of CD8 T cells in ankylosing spondylitis. This clonotype was found a few times. Its antigen is currently unknown. The study's findings and limits: Characteristic, it appeared, of ankylosing spondylitis blood was a TCR beta motif of about eight highly homologous variants. Disease-linked clones were reportedly significantly enriched in matched ankylosing spondylitis synovial fluid. There were earlier reports of some motif variants in reactive arthritis synovial fluid and blood.

With molecular barcodes, quantitative 5'-RACE was used to make the TCR beta libraries. A single record per CDR3 protein comes from TCRdb applying MiXCR to the 5' RACE reads. The sample has approximately 400,000 distinct CDR3 sequences, 25% to 30% seen once. Per germline, CDR1 DFQATT and CDR2 SNEGSKA (reference sequence). The CDR3 covers 15 residues. Trimming left V 4 bases short and J 4 bases short, with 17 bases between. This sequence joins TRBV20-1 and TRBJ2-1; D unclear. The TCR was taken from a male donor with ankylosing spondylitis. Sequencing used blood, either unsorted or a sorted T cell fraction (not recorded which). DNA for the CDR3: TGCAGTGCTAATGTCCAGAGTGCGGTATACAATGAGCAGTTCTTC. It is translated as CSANVQSAVYNEQFF.